The source of this T cell receptor beta chain is a study of CD8 T cells in Susac syndrome (dated by TCRdb to between 2018 and 2021). In terms of the full investigation: Of the Susac syndrome patients who were sequenced, over five had clinically active disease and roughly 8 were in clinical remission. At the time of blood withdrawal, Susac syndrome patients were either therapy-naive, taking corticosteroids (with some also receiving IVIg), or on IVIg alone. The study used repertoire sequencing to test whether antigen drove CD8+ T cell activation and differentiation in Susac syndrome. Points the paper makes about the study in general: In patients with Susac syndrome, the CD4+ T cell repertoire showed no detectable clonal expansion. The number of individuals in the TCR sequencing and HLA analysis was acknowledged as relatively small.

The CDR3 starts with the cysteine, ends with the phenylalanine, and has 12 residues. Just the 36-base CDR3 DNA is kept, in frame starting at base 1. Peripheral blood CD8+ and CD4+ T cells from healthy donors, Susac syndrome patients and multiple sclerosis patients were profiled using high-throughput TCR beta sequencing. The Susac syndrome patients fulfilled recently defined diagnostic criteria for definite or probable disease. Bulk CD8+ and CD4+ T cells were purified by magnetic negative isolation, whereas CD8+ TEMRA cells were enriched by FACS. Blood was collected in EDTA tubes and processed within 24 hours, with PBMCs isolated through density gradient centrifugation. PBMCs intended for TCR sequencing were cryopreserved in liquid nitrogen and were subsequently thawed in a 37 degrees C water bath. The sorted or isolated CD4+, CD8+ and CD8+ TEMRA cells had a purity of 90% or higher. RNA was extracted with the RNeasy kit and roughly 0.45 to 1 ug was reverse transcribed using random hexamers. The immunoSEQ multiplex PCR assay, which covers 54 Vbeta and 13 Jbeta segments, was used to amplify TCR beta CDR3 regions. Bias from PCR amplification was corrected by using a synthetic template baseline for primer optimization and for computational correction. Turning to the authors' computational methods: Reads were annotated to V, D and J genes according to IMGT and were analyzed with immunoSEQ Analyzer, with only productive sequences retained. Clonality was computed as one minus Shannon entropy normalized by log2 of the number of productive unique sequences. Public and private clones were assessed among the 100 most prevalent clones of each patient and control. Susac-specific clones were defined as absent from healthy and MS cohorts, around 1,000 published viral clones and other ImmuneACCESS disease sequences. TCRdb trimmed the raw reads at Q25, called clones with MiXCR and kept productive beta chains. Each CDR3 protein gets just one entry, which takes the most common genes and DNA from the rows behind it. TCRdb, not the authors, supplied the V and J calls. The sample contains about 240,000 distinct CDR3 sequences, roughly 95% of them found a single time. Jointly, the top ten make up 0.095% to 0.12% of the sample.

A note on this clonotype: Its binding antigen is unknown. Per-base quality was not reported, and no clone a single base away is much larger than it.

This TCR came from a human donor with Susac syndrome. The chain was built from TRBV21-1 and TRBJ2-7. TRBV21-1 is deemed a pseudogene. Sequencing was performed on CD4+ T cells from PBMCs. The DNA sequence is as follows: TGTGCCAGCGAAGGGGGCGCCTACGAGCAGTACTTC. Translation gives CASEGGAYEQYF.